The present T cell receptor (beta chain) was sequenced within a study of blood T cell repertoires in COVID-19. Study information: Sample material is recorded as cDNA or gDNA derived from T cells, B-cell-depleted T cells, or PBMCs.

Assay: immunoSEQ multiplex PCR; the TCRdb copy retains only in-frame clones and omits some. The repertoire holds about 170,000 clones, with around four fifths as singletons. Trimming removed 6 bases from V and 2 bases from J; junction bases left unmatched: 11. The V gene's germline CDR1 is DFQATT and CDR2 SNEGSKA (reference sequence). CDR3 length: 15 amino acids. The chain joins TRBV20-1 to TRBJ2-5; the match to TRBD2 covers 8 bases. Sequencing input: peripheral blood. The sequence came from an elderly woman with COVID-19, enrolled during active disease. The DNA for the CDR3 is TGCAGTGCCAGTATTCCGGGACTAGGGCAAGAGACCCAGTACTTC. The encoded protein is CSASIPGLGQETQYF.